One and the same sample provided the 4 T cell receptor beta chains below, sequenced in a study of T-cell reconstitution after alpha-beta-depleted transplantation in children. A TCRbeta library incorporating unique molecular identifiers was prepared. In TCRdb, the PCR reads were re-called with MiXCR into one record per CDR3 protein. The profile covers approximately 800,000 distinct CDR3 sequences, with roughly 15% appearing a single time and approximately 4.5% taken by the ten largest. This specimen was PBMCs, mostly from graft donor cells, taken 360 days after TCRalphabeta/CD19-depleted stem cell transplant. These receptors were taken from a male patient aged 5 to 17 who had a stem cell transplant for acute lymphoblastic leukemia, so the T cells may come from the graft donor.

This clonotype was seen more than once but under ten times. This sequence joins TRBV29-1 and TRBJ2-1; no reliable D call. The V end was cut by 4 bases, the J end by 5 bases, with 6 bases between. CDR3 length: 11 residues. Germline CDR1 is SQVTM and CDR2 is ANQGSEA. The CDR3 here is CSVAGNNEQFF. The CDR3 bases are TGCAGCGTTGCCGGAAACAATGAGCAGTTCTTC.

The rearrangement joins TRBV9 to TRBJ2-1, with 8 bases matching TRBD2. The CDR3 contains 13 residues. Germline loops: CDR1 SGDLS, CDR2 YYNGEE. Trimming cost V 10 bases and J 7 bases; bases outside gene matches: 10. The CDR3 DNA is TGTGCCTCACGCGGGAGGTTGAGGAATGAGCAGTTCTTC. It yields the protein CASRGRLRNEQFF.

This clonotype was found once. This chain joins TRBV6-1 and TRBJ2-3; the D gene is possibly TRBD2 (5 bases). The CDR3 has 14 amino acids. CDR1 and CDR2 (germline): MNHNS, SASEGT. V was shortened by 3 bases and J by 5 bases, with 12 bases between the two germline ends. The CDR3 sequence: CASSDLVAGDTQYF. For the CDR3, the DNA is TGTGCCAGCAGTGACTTGGTGGCGGGAGATACGCAGTATTTT.

The V and J genes are TRBV9 and TRBJ1-1, with D possibly matching TRBD1 (5 bases). The CDR3 sequence is 14 residues long. V was shortened by 6 bases and J by 4 bases, with 16 bases between the two germline ends. Per germline, CDR1 SGDLS and CDR2 YYNGEE. CDR3 nucleotide sequence: TGTGCCAGCAACCTCGGGGGACTAGGCACTGAAGCTTTCTTT. This encodes CASNLGGLGTEAFF.